The rows below give T cell receptor beta chains drawn from one sample of a study. One entry per CDR3 protein, called by TCRdb with MiXCR from the 5' RACE reads. The top ten hold approximately 3.2% of the sample, which has under 65,000 distinct CDR3 sequences, around 26% seen once. Sequencing input: tumor-infiltrating memory CD4+ T cells sorted from the breast tumor. The receptors shown here come from a female donor with breast cancer. CDR3s include the opening cysteine and the closing phenylalanine or tryptophan. The D gene is left open where the match is weak. The size of a clone is reported for some rows only, either as once, few or many, or as a class for expanded clones.

cdr3_nt cdr3_aa j_call d_call clone_size v_call
TGTGCCAGCAGTTACTTCCCAGCGGCGCTAGCGGATCCTTACGAGCAGTACTTC CASSYFPAALADPYEQYF TRBJ2-7 TRBD2 NA TRBV6-2/TRBV6-3
TGTGCCAGCAGCTCAGAAAGGACAGGGGGGACCGGGGAGCTGTTTTTT CASSSERTGGTGELFF TRBJ2-2 TRBD1 few TRBV11-3
TGTGCCAGCAGATTAACAGATACGAAGTATTTT CASRLTDTKYF TRBJ2-3 NA NA TRBV7-2
TGTGCCACCAGTGACTCGTGGTTTGGCTACACCTTC CATSDSWFGYTF TRBJ1-2 NA few TRBV24-1
TGTGCCAGCACCCGTACCTCTGGGGCTTTCTTT CASTRTSGAFF TRBJ1-1 NA few TRBV7-9
TGTGCCAGCAGCCCGAGGGGGTACTCCTACGAGCAGTACTTC CASSPRGYSYEQYF TRBJ2-7 NA NA TRBV7-3
TGTGCCAGCAGATTAACCACAGCTTCCGAGCAGTACTTC CASRLTTASEQYF TRBJ2-7 NA NA TRBV12-3/TRBV12-4
TGTGCCAGCAGCTTTAGCCGACTGACCGACAATGAGCAGTCCTTC CASSFSRLTDNEQSF TRBJ2-1 NA NA TRBV7-8
TGCAGTGCTAGCGGGGGGTATGCTTATACCACAGATACGCAGTATTTT CSASGGYAYTTDTQYF TRBJ2-3 TRBD2 NA TRBV20-1
TGTGCCAGCAGGCGCCGGGCGGGAGGGCCAGATACGCAGTATTTT CASRRRAGGPDTQYF TRBJ2-3 TRBD2 few TRBV6-5
TGTGCCAGCAGCTTCAAACCAGTCGGGAGAGTCACAGATACGCAGTATTTT CASSFKPVGRVTDTQYF TRBJ2-3 NA NA TRBV7-2
TGTGCCACCAGTGATTTGAGGAGGGGAACAGATACGCAGTATTTT CATSDLRRGTDTQYF TRBJ2-3 NA NA TRBV24-1
TGTGCCAGCAGCTCGTCCACTACCTACGAGCAGTACTTC CASSSSTTYEQYF TRBJ2-7 NA few TRBV7-2